One and the same sample provided the 20 T cell receptor delta chains below, sequenced in a study of gamma-delta chains in newborns, infants, children (dated by TCRdb to the late 2010s). Sequencing was performed on an Illumina MiSeq. TCRdb called clones afresh from the public reads with CATT; identical DNA rows were later merged. The sample includes 5,700 or so delta-chain clones, with just over 14% observed a single time. Less than 30% of the sample belongs to the ten largest clones. Sequenced material: blood, taken at baseline. All receptors derive from a child who was a newborn, infant or young child, either healthy, febrile or measles-vaccinated (not recorded which).

With regard to this clone: An end of the junction does not agree with germline; a read error may underlie this. V gene TRDV2 combines with J gene TRDJ1; D is ambiguous. Germline CDR1 GEAIGNYY, CDR2 EKD. The CDR3 contains 13 residues. The CDR3 spells CARDPLVTDKLIF. DNA of the CDR3: TGTGCCCGTGACCCCCTCGTAACCGATAAACTCATCTTT.

Of note for this clone: Translating this DNA gives a protein that differs at residue 6 from the TCRdb one, which belongs to a much larger clone; a read error is likely, and the protein shown is this translation. V and J are TRDV2 and TRDJ1; D is ambiguous. V lost 0 bases to trimming and J lost 2 bases, with 9 bases between them. Per germline, CDR1 GEAIGNYY and CDR2 EKD. The CDR3 is made up of 14 amino acids. The CDR3 sequence is CACDTASATDKLIF. The CDR3 nucleotides are TGTGCCTGTGACACCGCTTCAGCTACCGATAAACTCATCTTT.

The rearrangement uses TRDV1 and TRDJ2; 12 positions agree with TRDD3. The CDR3 has 26 residues. The J segment lost 0 bases and the V segment lost 3 bases, leaving 29 bases of the junction unmatched. The germline gives CDR1 TSWWSYY, CDR2 QGS. CDR3 DNA: TGTGCTCTTGGGGATACCTATTGGGGGCCCTATCCTGTACTGGGGGATACCCGTGCTTTGACAGCACAACTCTTCTTT. Protein: CALGDTYWGPYPVLGDTRALTAQLFF.

This clone was detected only a few times. The chain links TRDV2 to TRDJ1; the match to TRDD3 covers 12 bases. The CDR3 length is 18 residues. V gave up 4 bases and J gave up 0 bases; unmatched junction bases: 11. CDR1 is GEAIGNYY, CDR2 EKD, per germline. DNA of the CDR3: TGTGCCTGTGATGTCCTACTGGGGGATACCCCCTACACCGATAAACTCATCTTT. Protein sequence: CACDVLLGDTPYTDKLIF.

This clone was seen a handful of times. Within the sample, other DNA sequences also encode this same CDR3. The rearrangement links TRDV3 to TRDJ1; 8 bases fit TRDD3. V was pared by 5 bases and J by 3 bases, with 44 bases of the junction left unmatched. CDR3 length: 25 residues. Germline V gene data show CDR1 as TVYSNPD and CDR2 as GDNSRS (reference sequence). The CDR3 coding sequence is TGTGCCCTTACCCCTGCAGAACCAGGGAACACTATTCGGATACTGGGGGTCCCCCTTTCCGATAAACTCATCTTT. Its protein product is CALTPAEPGNTIRILGVPLSDKLIF.

This chain joins TRDV3 and TRDJ1, with 13 bases matching TRDD3. The CDR3 has 23 residues. Losses at the gene ends were 2 bases for V and 3 bases for J; bases not matched to a gene: 30. The germline V gene encodes CDR1 TVYSNPD and CDR2 GDNSRS (reference sequence). CDR3 nucleotide sequence: TGTGCCTTTTGTCCTTCCTACGTTTTTTTCTCATACTGGGGGATACGAGGATCCGATAAACTCATCTTT. Protein: CAFCPSYVFFSYWGIRGSDKLIF.

This clone is categorized as medium-sized. CDR3 in DNA: TGTGCCTCTGTCTACGGGGTACTGGAAACCGATAAACTCATCTTT. Protein sequence: CASVYGVLETDKLIF. This chain links TRDV3 with TRDJ1, with a tentative D call TRDD3 (5 bases). The CDR3 totals 15 residues. Trimming stripped 4 bases from V and 2 bases from J, with 20 bases between. From germline, CDR1 is TVYSNPD and CDR2 GDNSRS (reference sequence).

This clone was seen a few times. One base separates it from a far larger clone, so it is likely a read error. The same CDR3 can be traced to other DNA sequences in this sample. The CDR3 region has the DNA TGTGCTCTTGGGGACCCTAGCTGGGGAATACGGTGGGGTAAACTCATCTTT. It is translated as CALGDPSWGIRWGKLIF. This sequence joins TRDV1 and TRDJ1; D is perhaps TRDD3 (6 bases). CDR3 length: 17 residues. The V and J ends lost 3 bases and 7 bases respectively, with 24 bases between them. The V gene's germline CDR1 is TSWWSYY and CDR2 QGS.

This clone was seen more than once but under ten times. The protein TCRdb gives is from a much larger clone and does not agree with this DNA's translation at residue 11, likely a read error; the protein shown here comes from the DNA. The rearrangement links TRDV2 to TRDJ3; TRDD3 matches at 13 bases. The CDR3 consists of 17 residues. CDR1 and CDR2 from the germline V gene are GEAIGNYY and EKD. The CDR3 protein is CACDILGDTWGTRQMFF. The CDR3, as DNA: TGTGCCTGTGACATACTGGGGGATACGTGGGGCACCCGACAGATGTTTTTC.

Regarding this clone: This could be a read error, since a much larger clone is one nucleotide away. V and J are TRAV29/DV5 and TRDJ1; possibly TRDD3 for D (5 bases). V lost 4 bases and J 4 bases, leaving 14 bases between the germline ends. This CDR3 has 13 amino acids. In germline, CDR1 is NSMFDY, CDR2 ISSIKDK. The CDR3 spells CAAGDYGGDKLIF. CDR3 in DNA: TGTGCAGCAGGTGACTACGGGGGCGATAAACTCATCTTT.

With regard to this clone: This may come from a read error, since a much larger clone is one base off. The chain joins TRDV1 to TRDJ1, with 8 bases matching TRDD3. The germline V gene has CDR1 TSWWSYY and CDR2 QGS. CDR3 size: 23 residues. V shed 1 base, J shed 1 base, and the junction held 26 bases outside the gene matches. In DNA, the CDR3 is TGTGCTCTTGGGGAACCCCCCACCACCTACTTTGCAACTGGGGGCCCACGCACCGATAAACTCATCTTT. It codes for CALGEPPTTYFATGGPRTDKLIF.

For this clone: This could be a read error, since a much larger clone is one nucleotide away. This rearrangement joins TRDV2 to TRDJ1; TRDD3 matches 11 bases. The germline CDR1 and CDR2 sequences are GEAIGNYY and EKD. The CDR3 runs 22 residues. V lost 3 bases, J lost 0 bases, and 23 bases stayed unmatched. CDR3 nucleotides: TGTGCCTGTGACCCCCTGCCTCCTACCCGACTGGGGGATAGTTCGTACACCGATAAACTCATCTTT. This translates into CACDPLPPTRLGDSSYTDKLIF.

This clone occurred many times. The chain recombines TRDV1 with TRDJ1; TRDD3 matches at 11 bases. Germline CDR1 TSWWSYY, CDR2 QGS. This CDR3 is built from 23 residues. After removal of 5 bases from V and 0 bases from J, the junction contained 26 bases not matched to a gene. As DNA, the CDR3 is TGTGCTCTTGGGAAAGCATGGCCTTCCCCTTTCTGGGGGATACCACTATACACCGATAAACTCATCTTT. Translated, it gives CALGKAWPSPFWGIPLYTDKLIF.

V and J are TRDV3 and TRDJ1; D assignment may be TRDD2 or TRDD3 (7 bases each). From germline, CDR1 is TVYSNPD and CDR2 GDNSRS (reference sequence). This CDR3 is built from 15 residues. V shed 4 bases and J shed 7 bases, with 25 bases lying between them. In DNA form, the CDR3 reads TGTGCCTCGTGTTCCTACTGGGGACCCGGGGGTAAACTCATCTTT. Protein: CASCSYWGPGGKLIF. The full variable domain, with the rest looked up from reference TRDV3 and TRDJ1, is CDKVTQSSPDQTVASGSEVVLLCTYDTVYSNPDLFWYRIRPDYSFQFVFYGDNSRSEGADFTQGRFSVKHILTQKAFHLVISPVRTEDSATYYCASCSYWGPGGKLIFGKGTRVTVEP.

This clone is classed as medium-sized. The V and J genes are TRDV1 and TRDJ1; weak D call: TRDD3 (5 bases). CDR3 length: 21 amino acids. Germline CDR1 is TSWWSYY and CDR2 is QGS. The V end lost 5 bases, the J end lost 0 bases, and 31 bases lay between the germline ends. The CDR3 reads CALGNHGPGVGGHKYTDKLIF. The CDR3 bases are TGTGCTCTTGGGAACCACGGCCCTGGCGTAGGGGGCCATAAGTACACCGATAAACTCATCTTT.

The chain recombines TRDV1 with TRDJ1, with 13 bases identical to TRDD3. Germline CDR1 reads TSWWSYY; CDR2 reads QGS. CDR3 length: 23 amino acids. V lost 0 bases and J lost 3; bases outside the gene matches: 22. CDR3 sequence (DNA): TGTGCTCTTGGGGAACTATACGGGCGAGTTATGTACTGGGGGATACGGGTTGCCGATAAACTCATCTTT. Protein product: CALGELYGRVMYWGIRVADKLIF.

Worth noting for this clone: One end of the junction is discordant with germline, which a read error may explain. The genes are TRDV2 and TRDJ3; D may be TRDD3 (6 bases). Looked up from germline, CDR1 is GEAIGNYY and CDR2 is EKD. The CDR3 sequence is 18 residues long. The CDR3 sequence is CACGTVEGGSWDTRQMFF. CDR3 DNA: TGTGCCTGTGGCACCGTTGAGGGGGGATCCTGGGACACCCGACAGATGTTTTTC.

By sample share, this clone is medium-sized. The same CDR3 arises from other DNA sequences in this sample as well. The chain combines TRDV3 with TRDJ1; D gene unclear. The CDR3 spans 13 residues. Per germline, CDR1 TVYSNPD and CDR2 GDNSRS (reference sequence). V was clipped by 3 bases and J by 1 base, with 12 bases between them. CDR3 in amino acids: CALVRAPTDKLIF. In nucleotides, the CDR3 is TGTGCCTTAGTTAGAGCTCCCACCGATAAACTCATCTTT.

Sample share makes this clone medium-sized. CDR3 DNA: TGTGCCTGTTTGCTACTGGGGATAGACACCGATAAACTCATCTTT. It translates to CACLLLGIDTDKLIF. The chain carries TRDV2 and TRDJ1; the match to TRDD3 covers 7 bases. The CDR3 loop spans 15 amino acids. V trimming: 6 bases; J trimming: 0 bases; junction bases outside the gene matches: 9. The germline V gene encodes CDR1 GEAIGNYY and CDR2 EKD.

This clone is termed medium-sized (0.01 to 0.1%). The rearrangement links TRDV1 to TRDJ1; no firm D call. The CDR3 runs to 18 residues. With 2 bases removed from V and 5 bases from J, the gap between germline ends came to 24 bases. Germline assignment: CDR1 TSWWSYY and CDR2 QGS. CDR3 sequence reads: CALGESRAHPRRPDKLIF. The CDR3 bases are TGTGCTCTTGGGGAATCACGCGCCCACCCCCGGAGGCCAGATAAACTCATCTTT.